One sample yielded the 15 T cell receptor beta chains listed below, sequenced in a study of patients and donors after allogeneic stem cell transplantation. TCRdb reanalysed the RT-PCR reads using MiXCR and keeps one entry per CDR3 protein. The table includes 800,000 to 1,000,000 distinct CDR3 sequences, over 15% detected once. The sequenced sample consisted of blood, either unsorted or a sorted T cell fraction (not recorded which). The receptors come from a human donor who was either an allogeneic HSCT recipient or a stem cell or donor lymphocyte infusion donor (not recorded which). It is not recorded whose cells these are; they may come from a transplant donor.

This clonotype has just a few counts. CDR3 region: CAISDSTGGGEETQYF. DNA for the CDR3: TGTGCCATCAGTGATTCGACAGGGGGGGGAGAAGAGACCCAGTACTTC. V is TRBV10-3 and J is TRBJ2-5; TRBD1 agrees at 9 bases. J lost 3 bases, V lost 3 bases, and 8 bases had no gene match. This CDR3 has 16 amino acids. The germline V gene encodes CDR1 ENHRY and CDR2 SYGVKD.

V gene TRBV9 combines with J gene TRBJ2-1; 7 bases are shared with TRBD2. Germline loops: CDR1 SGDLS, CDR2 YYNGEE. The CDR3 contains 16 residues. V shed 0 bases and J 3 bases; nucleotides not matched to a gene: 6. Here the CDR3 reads CASSVAASGFYNEQFF. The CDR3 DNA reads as TGTGCCAGCAGCGTAGCGGCTAGCGGATTCTACAATGAGCAGTTCTTC.

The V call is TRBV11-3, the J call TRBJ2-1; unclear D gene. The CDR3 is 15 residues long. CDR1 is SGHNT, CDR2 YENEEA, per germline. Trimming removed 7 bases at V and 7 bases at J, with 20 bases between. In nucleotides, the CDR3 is TGTGCCAGCACTAATGGGGTGAAGGGATATAATGAGCAGTTCTTC. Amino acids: CASTNGVKGYNEQFF.

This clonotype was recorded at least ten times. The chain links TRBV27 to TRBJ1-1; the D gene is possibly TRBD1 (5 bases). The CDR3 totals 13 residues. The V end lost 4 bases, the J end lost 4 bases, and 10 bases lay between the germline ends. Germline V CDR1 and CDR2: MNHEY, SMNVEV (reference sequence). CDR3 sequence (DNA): TGTGCCAGCAGTTCCGGGACTGGCACTGAAGCTTTCTTT. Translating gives CASSSGTGTEAFF.

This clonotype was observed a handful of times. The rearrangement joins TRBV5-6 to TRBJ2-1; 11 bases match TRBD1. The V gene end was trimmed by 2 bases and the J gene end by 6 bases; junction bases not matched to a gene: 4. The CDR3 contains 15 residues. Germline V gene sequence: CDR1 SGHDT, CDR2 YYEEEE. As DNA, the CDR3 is TGTGCCAGCAGCTTACCCGGGACAGGGGGCAATGAGCAGTTCTTC. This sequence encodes CASSLPGTGGNEQFF.

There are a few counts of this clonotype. CDR3 sequence: CATSDSGQLPYEQYF. CDR3 DNA: TGTGCCACCAGTGATTCTGGACAACTCCCCTACGAGCAGTACTTC. The chain links TRBV24-1 to TRBJ2-7, with D perhaps matching TRBD1 (5 bases). The CDR3 length is 15 residues. V was shortened by 2 bases and J by 2 bases, with 12 bases between the two germline ends. CDR1 KGHDR and CDR2 SFDVKD come from the germline V gene.

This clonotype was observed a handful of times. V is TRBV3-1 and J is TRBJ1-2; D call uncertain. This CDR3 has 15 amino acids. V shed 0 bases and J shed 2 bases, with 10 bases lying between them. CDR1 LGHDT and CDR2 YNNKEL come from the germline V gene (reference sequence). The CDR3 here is CASSQDSLGNYGYTF. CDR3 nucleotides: TGTGCCAGCAGCCAAGACAGCCTAGGGAACTATGGCTACACCTTC.

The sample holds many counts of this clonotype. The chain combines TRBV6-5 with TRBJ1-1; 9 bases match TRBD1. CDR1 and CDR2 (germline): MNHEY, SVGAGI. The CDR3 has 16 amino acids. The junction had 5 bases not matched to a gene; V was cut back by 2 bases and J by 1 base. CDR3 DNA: TGTGCCAGCAGTTACGCCGGGGGACAGGGGAACACTGAAGCTTTCTTT. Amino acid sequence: CASSYAGGQGNTEAFF.

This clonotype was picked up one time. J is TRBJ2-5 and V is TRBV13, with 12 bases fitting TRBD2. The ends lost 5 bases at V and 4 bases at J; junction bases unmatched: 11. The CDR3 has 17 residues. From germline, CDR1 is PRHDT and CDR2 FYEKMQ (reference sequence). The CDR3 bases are TGTGCCAGCAGCCAATCCATTCTAGCGGGGGGGCTAGAGACCCAGTACTTC. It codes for CASSQSILAGGLETQYF.

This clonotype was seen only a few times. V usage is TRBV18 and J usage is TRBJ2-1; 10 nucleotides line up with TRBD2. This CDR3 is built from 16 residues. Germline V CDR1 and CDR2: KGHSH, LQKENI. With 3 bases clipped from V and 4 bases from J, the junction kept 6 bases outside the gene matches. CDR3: CASSPTSGVLYNEQFF. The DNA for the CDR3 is TGTGCCAGCTCACCCACTAGCGGGGTTTTGTACAATGAGCAGTTCTTC.

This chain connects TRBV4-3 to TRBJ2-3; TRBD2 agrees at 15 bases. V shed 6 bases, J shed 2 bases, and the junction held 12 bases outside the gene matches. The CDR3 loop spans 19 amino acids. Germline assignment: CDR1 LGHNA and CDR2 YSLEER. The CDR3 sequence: CASRTIGGLAGGPTDTQYF. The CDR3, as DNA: TGCGCCAGCAGGACCATCGGGGGACTAGCGGGGGGACCCACAGATACGCAGTATTTT.

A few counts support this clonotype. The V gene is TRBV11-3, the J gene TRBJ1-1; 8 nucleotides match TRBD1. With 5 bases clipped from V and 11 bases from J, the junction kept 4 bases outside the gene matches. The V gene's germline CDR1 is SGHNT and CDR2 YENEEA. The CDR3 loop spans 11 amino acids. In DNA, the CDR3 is TGTGCCAGCAGCCCCGGACAGGGCGCTTTCTTT. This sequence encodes CASSPGQGAFF.

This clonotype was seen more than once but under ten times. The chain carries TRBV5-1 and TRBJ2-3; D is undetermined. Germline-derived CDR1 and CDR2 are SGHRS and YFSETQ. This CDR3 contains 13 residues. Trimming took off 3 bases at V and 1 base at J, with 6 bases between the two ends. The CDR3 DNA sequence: TGCGCCAGCAGCTCAGATCGCACAGATACGCAGTATTTT. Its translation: CASSSDRTDTQYF.

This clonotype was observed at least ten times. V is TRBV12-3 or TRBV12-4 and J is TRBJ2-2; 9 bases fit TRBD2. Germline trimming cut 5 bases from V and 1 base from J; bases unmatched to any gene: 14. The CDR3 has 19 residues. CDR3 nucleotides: TGTGCCAGCAGTCCATACAGCGGGGGGCCACGGTTGAACACCGGGGAGCTGTTTTTT. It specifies CASSPYSGGPRLNTGELFF.

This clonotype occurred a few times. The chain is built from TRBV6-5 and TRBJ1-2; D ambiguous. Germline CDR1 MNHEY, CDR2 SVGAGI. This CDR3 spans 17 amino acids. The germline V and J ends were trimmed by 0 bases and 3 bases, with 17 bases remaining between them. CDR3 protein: CASSYSNLPTIDYGYTF. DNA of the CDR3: TGTGCCAGCAGTTACTCGAACCTCCCTACTATAGACTATGGCTACACCTTC.